The clone carrying this T cell receptor (beta chain) was detected a few times. The data originate from a study of patients and donors after allogeneic stem cell transplantation. A single record per CDR3 protein comes from TCRdb applying MiXCR to the RT-PCR reads. This table has roughly 940,000 distinct CDR3 sequences, roughly 18% appearing once. The CDR3 runs 14 residues. Trimming stripped 8 bases from V and 1 base from J, with 12 bases between. The germline CDR1 and CDR2 sequences are MNHEY and SMNVEV (reference sequence). This sequence joins TRBV27 and TRBJ2-1; D could derive from TRBD1 or TRBD2 (5 bases each). The sample was blood, either unsorted or a sorted T cell fraction (not recorded which). The TCR comes from a human donor who was either an allogeneic HSCT recipient or a stem cell or donor lymphocyte infusion donor (not recorded which). It is not recorded whose cells these are; they may come from a transplant donor. The CDR3 here is CASGGGLSYNEQFF. CDR3 DNA: TGTGCCAGCGGTGGGGGTCTTTCCTACAATGAGCAGTTCTTC.